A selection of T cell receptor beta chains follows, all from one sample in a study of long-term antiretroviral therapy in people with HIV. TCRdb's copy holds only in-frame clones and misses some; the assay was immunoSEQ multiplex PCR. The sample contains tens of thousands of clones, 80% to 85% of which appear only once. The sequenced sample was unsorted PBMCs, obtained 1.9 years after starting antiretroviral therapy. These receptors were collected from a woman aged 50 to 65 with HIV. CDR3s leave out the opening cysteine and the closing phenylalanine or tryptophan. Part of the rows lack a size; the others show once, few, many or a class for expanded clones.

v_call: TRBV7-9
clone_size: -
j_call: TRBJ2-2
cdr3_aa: ASSLGLGGSNTGELF

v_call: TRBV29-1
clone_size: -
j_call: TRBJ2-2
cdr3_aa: SVAEATGELF

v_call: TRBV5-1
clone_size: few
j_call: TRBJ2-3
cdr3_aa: ASSLGVGGTDTQY

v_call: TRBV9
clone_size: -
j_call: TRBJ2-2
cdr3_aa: ASSTTGLNTGELF

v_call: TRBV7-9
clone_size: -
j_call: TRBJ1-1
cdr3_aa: ASSQTVNTEAF